This T cell receptor beta chain was found in a study of lymphopenia after photon versus proton radiotherapy. TCRdb keeps only in-frame clones here, not all; method: immunoSEQ multiplex PCR. In the table there are about 83,000 clones, around 80% of which are singletons. A note on this clone: Its specificity is unknown.

Study-level results: Proton therapy kept repertoires fairly stable, unlike photons, which gained effector/memory cells. Post-nadir diversity loss with photons came from oligoclonal expansion, particularly CD8+ Temra cells. Better survival with proton therapy was suggested as possible, not demonstrated.

Between the trimmed V and J ends, which lost 5 bases and 7 bases, there was a span of 16 bases. The germline V gene has CDR1 SGHNT and CDR2 YENEEA. The CDR3 loop spans 14 amino acids. The sample was peripheral blood, taken from a patient treated with proton-based radiotherapy. This sequence originates from a man between 60 and 70 years old with pancreatic cancer. The chain recombines TRBV11-3 with TRBJ2-3; D is uncertain. The CDR3 protein is CASSHNGGSNTQYF. Here the CDR3 DNA reads TGTGCCAGCAGCCATAACGGTGGCAGTAATACGCAGTATTTT.